Listed below are T cell receptor beta chains from one sample, sequenced in a study of T cell responses to AZD1222 COVID-19 vaccine. The assay was immunoSEQ multiplex PCR, and TCRdb's table has in-frame clones only and misses some. Of 90,000 to 110,000 clones listed, 70% to 90% are singletons. Sequenced here: peripheral blood, sampled on day 0 of AZD1222 vaccination. Every receptor here comes from an adult in good health. CDR3s include the opening cysteine and the closing phenylalanine or tryptophan.

V gene	CDR3 protein
TRBV5-1	CASSLGGRGTEAFF
TRBV21-1	CASSKLITEETQYF
TRBV27	CASRDLTDTQYF
TRBV7-8	CASSLQLRSGTEAFF
TRBV6-5	CASSWTSGRPDTQYF
TRBV5-8	CASSLVEQGRYGYTF
TRBV27	CASSLSSPTGIYGYTF
TRBV5-8	CASFGTGDKVNYGYTF
TRBV9	CASSGHMNTEAFF
TRBV7-9	CASSLAFRRNYSPLHF
TRBV15	CATSRAGGVHTEAFF
TRBV28	CASSFVGGANSYNEQFF
TRBV19	CASSILPADTQYF
TRBV4-1	CASSRQVNQPQHF
TRBV27	CASSYQGQNTEAFF
TRBV2	CASRQGARIETQYF
TRBV19	CASSIGVESGRYEQYF
TRBV28	CASTQQGSGIQPQHF
TRBV29-1	CSVEGHYGYTF
TRBV7-9	CASSSAGGRAYGYTF
TRBV5-1	CASSLEGITGEKLFF
TRBV10-3	CAISVKGNEQFF
TRBV3-1/TRBV3-2	CASSPTSGKVGEQFF
TRBV5-5	CASSFDTNNEKLFF
TRBV11-3	CASSPALAGGLGNEQFF
TRBV6-5	CASCRGENTEAFF
TRBV27	CASSFGASYEQYF
TRBV11-3	CASSLGLADEQFF
TRBV5-1	CASSLVGYEQYF
TRBV11-3	CASTGGQLTEAFF
TRBV7-2	CASSSFQQGPGANVLTF
TRBV18	CASSPPVGTDTQYF
TRBV24-1	CATSDLGLADGGELFF
TRBV7-7	CASSLDYGETQYF
TRBV12-3/TRBV12-4	CASTGGLTYEQYF
TRBV6-5	CASRGQGNQPQHF
TRBV11-3	CASSLSGGDSYEQYF
TRBV7-9	CASTPGQGEASYEQYF